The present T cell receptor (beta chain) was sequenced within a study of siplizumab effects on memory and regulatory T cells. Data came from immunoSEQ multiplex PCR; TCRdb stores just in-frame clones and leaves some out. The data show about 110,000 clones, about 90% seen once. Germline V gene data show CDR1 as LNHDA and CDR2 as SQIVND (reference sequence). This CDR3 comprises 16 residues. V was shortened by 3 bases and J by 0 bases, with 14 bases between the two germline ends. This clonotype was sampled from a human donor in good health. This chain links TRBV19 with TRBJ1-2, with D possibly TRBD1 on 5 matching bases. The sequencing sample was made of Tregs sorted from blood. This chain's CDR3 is CASSIRGPASNYGYTF. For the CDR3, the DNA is TGTGCCAGTAGTATCCGGGGCCCGGCCTCTAACTATGGCTACACCTTC.